This T cell receptor (beta chain) originates from a study of Ad26.COV2.S vaccination and SARS-CoV-2 variants (dated by TCRdb to the early 2020s). Broadly, across the study: Vaccine-arm donors were drawn from COV1001, a multicentre, randomized, double-blind, placebo-controlled phase I-IIa trial of Ad26.COV2.S in healthy adults. Ad26.COV2.S was administered intramuscularly at a dose of 5x10^10 or 1x10^11 viral particles, either as one shot or as two shots given 56 days apart. TCRbeta repertoire sequencing served as the tool for gauging how specific and how broad the SARS-CoV-2-reactive T cell receptors were following Ad26.COV2.S vaccination. The TCR-sequenced set comprised approximately 32 samples: around 20 Ad26.COV2.S vaccine recipients, 5 placebo recipients and 8 SARS-CoV-2 convalescent individuals. Trial participants were randomized into five groups of five: low-dose or high-dose Ad26.COV2.S given once or twice, or placebo on both occasions. Throughout the experiments and outcome assessment, investigators stayed blinded to trial group allocation.

Comment on this clone: This receptor's antigen is unknown. Base-call qualities are not available, and no considerably larger clone is one nucleotide away.

TCRbeta CDR3 regions were sequenced with the immunoSEQ Assay. After extraction, genomic DNA underwent amplification by bias-controlled multiplex PCR, followed by high-throughput sequencing. In the source study's methods: To quantify the absolute abundance of every unique TCRbeta CDR3 region, sequences were collapsed and filtered. T cell fraction was estimated by normalizing TCRbeta template counts to usable DNA, which was measured by amplifying reference genes present in all nucleated cells. Repertoire TCRs were annotated as SARS-CoV-2-specific when V gene, CDR3 amino acid sequence and J gene were exactly matched to a known reactive TCR set. MIRA supplied the reference SARS-CoV-2 TCR set, which was filtered for enrichment in COVID-19-positive ImmuneCODE repertoires so that public or cross-reactive TCRs were removed. Drawing on the MIRA antigens, annotated TCRs were analysed further at the level of specific ORF or position within ORF. Breadth was defined as the number of annotated unique rearrangements divided by the total number of unique productive rearrangements, and depth was defined as the summed frequency of the annotated unique rearrangements. Two-sided Wilcoxon rank-sum tests were used to compare TCR breadth between groups. TCRdb stores this immuneACCESS table with in-frame sequences only. Part of the clones is absent; in the studies checked, under half of the shortfall reflects unresolved V genes, and no reason is known for the rest. The D gene and trimming were derived from the DNA, and the V and J assignments and clone size from that table. The sample table records fewer than 900,000 clones; around 92% of these occur just once. The ten largest clonotypes hold roughly 1.5% of the sample.

General findings and caveats noted by the study authors: It was noted by the authors that total T cell responses may have been underestimated by the TCR breadth and depth analyses. Compared with placebo recipients, Ad26.COV2.S recipients showed higher spike-specific TCR breadth (P = 0.0014). After vaccination, spike-specific CD8+ and CD4+ T cell responses were reported to show substantial breadth. Vaccine and placebo recipients had similar non-spike TCR breadth, a finding consistent with the vaccine containing only spike. The study lacked the statistical power to compare responses across vaccine doses or regimens.

The germline V gene sets CDR1 to ENHRY and CDR2 to SYGVKD. The germline V and J ends show losses of 6 bases and 5 bases respectively, and no gene match explains 7 bases of the junction. Measured from the cysteine to the phenylalanine, the CDR3 is 14 residues long. The read is trimmed to its CDR3 DNA, 42 bases read in frame from base 1. Per the publication, the treatment or condition label means: roughly 18 received Ad26.COV2.S at low or high dose, single or two shots; 5 received placebo; per-sample allocation not given. Repertoires of vaccine and placebo recipients were sequenced from samples collected on day 63 after the first injection. Cohort 1b enrolled roughly 25 adults aged 18-55 years at a single site in Boston, USA, between 29 July and 7 August 2020. Ad26.COV2.S was a replication-incompetent adenovirus type 26 vector that expressed a prefusion-stabilized SARS-CoV-2 spike protein derived from the original Wuhan strain.

The specimen was peripheral blood, collected in a trial of Ad26.COV2.S vaccine versus placebo. The source is a person between 18 and 60 years old who received the Ad26.COV2.S COVID-19 vaccine or a placebo. The V and J segments used are TRBV10-3 and TRBJ2-1; 7 of the junction bases match TRBD1. Here the CDR3 is given as CAIRPGGMDNEQFF. The nucleotides read TGTGCCATCAGACCAGGGGGAATGGACAATGAGCAGTTCTTC.